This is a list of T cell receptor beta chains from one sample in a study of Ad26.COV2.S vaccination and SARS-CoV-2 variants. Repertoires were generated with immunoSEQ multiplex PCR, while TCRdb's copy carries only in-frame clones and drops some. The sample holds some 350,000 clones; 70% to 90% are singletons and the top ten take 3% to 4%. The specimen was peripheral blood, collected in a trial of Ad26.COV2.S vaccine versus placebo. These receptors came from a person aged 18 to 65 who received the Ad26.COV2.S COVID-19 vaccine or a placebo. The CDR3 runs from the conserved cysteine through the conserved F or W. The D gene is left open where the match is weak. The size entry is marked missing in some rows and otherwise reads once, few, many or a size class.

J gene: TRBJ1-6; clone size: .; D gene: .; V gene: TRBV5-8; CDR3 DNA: TGTGCCAGCAGCTTGGCAGGTAAGGTCGTTCGCTCCTATAATTCACCCCTCCACTTT; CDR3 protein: CASSLAGKVVRSYNSPLHF
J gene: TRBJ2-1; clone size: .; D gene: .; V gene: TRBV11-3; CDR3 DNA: TGTGCCAGCAGCTCCCCTCTCCGCCCCAATGAGCAGTTCTTC; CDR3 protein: CASSSPLRPNEQFF
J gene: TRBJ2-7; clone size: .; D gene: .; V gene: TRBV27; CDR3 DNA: TGTGCCAGCAAAACCCAGGGAGCCTACGAGCAGTACTTC; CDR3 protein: CASKTQGAYEQYF
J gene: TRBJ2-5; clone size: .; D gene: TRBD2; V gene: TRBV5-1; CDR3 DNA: TGCGCCAGCAGCTTCTTAGCGGGGGGGCAAGAGACCCAGTACTTC; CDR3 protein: CASSFLAGGQETQYF
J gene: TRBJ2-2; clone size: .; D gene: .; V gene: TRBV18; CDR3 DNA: TGTGCCAGCTCACCAACGGGACCAACGAACACCGGGGAGCTGTTTTTT; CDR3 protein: CASSPTGPTNTGELFF
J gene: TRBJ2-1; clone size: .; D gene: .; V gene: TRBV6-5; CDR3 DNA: TGTGCCACCCCGACCACACCTAGCTCCTACAATGAGCAGTTCTTC; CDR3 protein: CATPTTPSSYNEQFF
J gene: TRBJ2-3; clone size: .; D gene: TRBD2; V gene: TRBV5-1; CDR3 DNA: TGCGCCAGCAGCTCCCCAGCGGGGGGGCGGGCAGATACGCAGTATTTT; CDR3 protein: CASSSPAGGRADTQYF
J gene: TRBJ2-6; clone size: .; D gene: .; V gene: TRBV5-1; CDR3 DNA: TGCGCCAGCAGCCACATTGGGAATGGGGCCAACGTCCTGACTTTC; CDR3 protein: CASSHIGNGANVLTF
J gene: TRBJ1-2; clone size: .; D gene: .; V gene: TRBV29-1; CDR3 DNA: TGCAGCGTTTTGTCGGGGAACTATGGCTACACCTTC; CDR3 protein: CSVLSGNYGYTF
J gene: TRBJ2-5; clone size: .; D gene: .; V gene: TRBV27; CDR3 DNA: TGTGCCAGCAGTTTTTTAAATAGCCAAGAGACCCAGTACTTC; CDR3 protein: CASSFLNSQETQYF
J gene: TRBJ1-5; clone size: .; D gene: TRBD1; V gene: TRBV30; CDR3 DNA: TGTGCCTTCCAGGGGGCGAGGAATCAGCCCCAGCATTTT; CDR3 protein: CAFQGARNQPQHF
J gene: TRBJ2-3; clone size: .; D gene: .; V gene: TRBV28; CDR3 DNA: TGTGCCAGCAAGGGCCATCCATTAACAGATACGCAGTATTTT; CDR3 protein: CASKGHPLTDTQYF
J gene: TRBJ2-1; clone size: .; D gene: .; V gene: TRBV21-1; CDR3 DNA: TGTGCCACATCCGGGCTAGGGAAAATCTTC; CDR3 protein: CATSGLGKIF
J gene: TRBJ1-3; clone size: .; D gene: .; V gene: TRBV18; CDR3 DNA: TGTGCCAGCTCACCCTTCGTGGTGGCCTACTCCTCTGGAAACACCATATATTTT; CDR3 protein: CASSPFVVAYSSGNTIYF
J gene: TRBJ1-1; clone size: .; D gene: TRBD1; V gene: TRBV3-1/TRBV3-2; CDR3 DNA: TGTGCCAGCAGTCAAGGGGGCGGGGAAGCTTTCTTT; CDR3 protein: CASSQGGGEAFF
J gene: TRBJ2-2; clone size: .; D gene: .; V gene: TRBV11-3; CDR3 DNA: TGTGCCAGCAGCTTTGGGGGGACCGGGGAGCTGTTTTTT; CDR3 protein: CASSFGGTGELFF
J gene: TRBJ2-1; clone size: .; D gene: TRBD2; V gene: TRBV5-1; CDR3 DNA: TGCGCCAGCAGCAAAGGACTAGCGGGAGATAGGAATGAGCAGTTCTTC; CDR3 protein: CASSKGLAGDRNEQFF
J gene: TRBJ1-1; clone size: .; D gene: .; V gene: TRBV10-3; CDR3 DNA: TGTGCCATCAGTGAGTCGGTCAGGGCAGCTTTCTTT; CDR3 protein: CAISESVRAAFF
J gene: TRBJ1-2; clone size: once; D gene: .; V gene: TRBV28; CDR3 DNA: TGTGCCGCCTTAAGAGGAGACTATGGCTACACCTTC; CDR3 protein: CAALRGDYGYTF
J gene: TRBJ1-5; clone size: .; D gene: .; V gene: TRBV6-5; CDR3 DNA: TGTGCCAGCAGTCGGCGGTCGAATCAGCCCCAGCATTTT; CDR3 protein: CASSRRSNQPQHF
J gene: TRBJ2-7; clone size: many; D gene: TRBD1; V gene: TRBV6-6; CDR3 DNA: TGTGCCAGCAGTTACAGCGACAGGGGGCGTAACGAGCAGTACTTC; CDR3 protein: CASSYSDRGRNEQYF
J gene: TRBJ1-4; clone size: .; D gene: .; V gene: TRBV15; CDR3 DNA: TGTGCCACCAGCATAGGACTGGATGAAAAACTGTTTTTT; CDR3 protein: CATSIGLDEKLFF
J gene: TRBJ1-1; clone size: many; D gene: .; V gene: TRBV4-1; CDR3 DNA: TGCGCCAGCAGCCAAACCTTACCGAACACTGAAGCTTTCTTT; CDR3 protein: CASSQTLPNTEAFF
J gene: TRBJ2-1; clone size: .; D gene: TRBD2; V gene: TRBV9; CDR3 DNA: TGTGCCAGCAGCGTCCCCGGGACTAGCGGGACCAATGAGCAGTTCTTC; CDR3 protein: CASSVPGTSGTNEQFF
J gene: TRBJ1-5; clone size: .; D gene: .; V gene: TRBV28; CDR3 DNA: TGTGCCAGCAGGATAGGGACGGGCAATCAGCCCCAGCATTTT; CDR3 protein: CASRIGTGNQPQHF
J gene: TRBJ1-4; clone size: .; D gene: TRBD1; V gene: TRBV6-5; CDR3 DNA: TGTGCCAGCAGGCTGACAGGGTGGAGTGAAAAACTGTTTTTT; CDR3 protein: CASRLTGWSEKLFF
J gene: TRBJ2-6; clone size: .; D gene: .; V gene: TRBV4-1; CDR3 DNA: TGCGCCAGCAGCCAACGTGGCCTGATTATTTCTGGGGCCAACGTCCTGACTTTC; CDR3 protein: CASSQRGLIISGANVLTF
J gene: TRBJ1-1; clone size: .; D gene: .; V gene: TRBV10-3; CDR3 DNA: TGTGCCATCATGGGGACCTCCGACACTGAAGCTTTCTTT; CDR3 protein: CAIMGTSDTEAFF
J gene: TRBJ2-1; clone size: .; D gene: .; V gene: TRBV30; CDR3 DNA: TGTGCCTTGCGAGGGACCAAATCCTACAATGAGCAGTTCTTC; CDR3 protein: CALRGTKSYNEQFF
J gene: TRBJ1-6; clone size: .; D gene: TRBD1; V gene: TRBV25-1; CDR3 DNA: TGTGCCAGCAGTGACAGGGGGCTTAATTCACCCCTCCACTTT; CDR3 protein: CASSDRGLNSPLHF
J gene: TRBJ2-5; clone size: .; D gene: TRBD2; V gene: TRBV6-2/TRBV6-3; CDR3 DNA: TGTGCCAGCAGCCTACTTGCGGGGGGGCCCACCCAGTACTTC; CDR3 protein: CASSLLAGGPTQYF
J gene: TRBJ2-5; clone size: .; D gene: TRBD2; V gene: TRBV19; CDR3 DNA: TGTGCCAGTAGTATCGGGAGCGGGGGTTCAGAGACCCAGTACTTC; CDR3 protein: CASSIGSGGSETQYF
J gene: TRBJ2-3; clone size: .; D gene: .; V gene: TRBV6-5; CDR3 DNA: TGTGCCAGCAGTCCCTACTCTAGCACAGATACGCAGTATTTT; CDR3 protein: CASSPYSSTDTQYF